This T cell receptor (beta chain) was identified during a study of cytomegalovirus exposure and HLA in healthy donors. Study-level results: Reports state that TCR beta sequences accurately predicted most subjects' HLA-A and HLA-B alleles. Using a false discovery rate of 0.05, a later analysis showed that fewer than 20,000 TCR beta sequences were associated with HLA alleles. Reports described diagnosis of cytomegalovirus status by the classifier as highly specific and sensitive. Association of a missense DCLRE1C variant with TCR beta V- and J-gene trimming was reported in a later analysis.

Details on this clone: What it binds is not known.

Amplification used 60 Vbeta primers and 13 Jbeta primers. Sequencing was performed with immunoSEQ multiplex PCR; in TCRdb, only in-frame clones are kept and a portion is missing. This sample contains roughly 100,000 clones. Germline CDR1 is SGHAT and CDR2 is FQNNGV. V was pared by 0 bases and J by 3 bases, with 5 bases of the junction left unmatched. The CDR3 consists of 15 residues. The chain combines TRBV11-2 with TRBJ2-7, with 7 bases matching TRBD2. Sequenced input: PBMCs. The clonotype originates from a man aged 45-65 years in good health and CMV-seropositive. The CDR3 protein is CASSLDPSGDYEQYF. The CDR3 DNA sequence: TGTGCCAGCAGCTTAGATCCTAGCGGAGACTACGAGCAGTACTTC.